These 25 T cell receptor beta chains share one sample of origin, sequenced in a study of T cell repertoires in cytomegalovirus infection. TCRdb ran MiXCR on the reads and lists one entry per CDR3 protein. Here the sample spans about 470,000 distinct CDR3 sequences, more than 40% being singletons. For these TCRs, the target antigens are not known. Sequencing was performed on cultured PBMCs, taken from culture after CMV antigen stimulation. The receptors stem from a human donor in good health (CMV status not recorded). Some clones in this sample may be carry-over from other donors' samples.

This CDR3 is CASSLGGSLREQYF. The CDR3 coding sequence is TGTGCCAGCAGCTTAGGGGGGTCACTACGCGAGCAGTACTTC. V usage is TRBV7-4 and J usage is TRBJ2-7; D possibly uses TRBD1 or TRBD2 (5 bases each). Trimming removed 1 base from V and 6 bases from J, with 13 bases in between. CDR3 length equals 14 residues. Germline CDR1 SGHVT, CDR2 SQSDAQ. Full variable domain (outside the CDR3, taken from reference TRBV7-4 and TRBJ2-7): GAGVSQSPRYKVAKRGRDVALRCDSISGHVTLYWYRQTLGQGSEVLTYSQSDAQRDKSGRPSGRFSAERPERSVSTLKIQRTEQGDSAVYLCASSLGGSLREQYFGPGTRLTVT.

This clonotype was counted a few times. The DNA for the CDR3 is TGTGCCAGCAGGACCCTGGGTCTTGGCAATCAGCCCCAGCATTTT. Residues: CASRTLGLGNQPQHF. The chain couples TRBV27 to TRBJ1-5; the D is unclear. This CDR3 is 15 amino acids long. The V end was cut by 6 bases, the J end by 2 bases, with 14 bases between. Germline CDR1 and CDR2: MNHEY and SMNVEV (reference sequence).

The rearrangement joins TRBV6-6 to TRBJ2-3; the match to TRBD2 covers 13 bases. The CDR3 consists of 19 residues. Trimming removed 6 bases from V and 0 bases from J; junction bases left unmatched: 12. The germline V gene encodes CDR1 MNHNY and CDR2 SVGAGI (reference sequence). The CDR3 nucleotides read TGTGCCAGCAGCCCCGTGGGACTAGCGGGAACAACTAGCACAGATACGCAGTATTTT. It codes for CASSPVGLAGTTSTDTQYF.

The J gene is TRBJ2-7, the V gene TRBV7-2, with 7 bases identical to TRBD1. There are 15 residues in the CDR3. The germline V gene has CDR1 SGHTA and CDR2 FQGNSA. J was trimmed by 3 bases and V by 5 bases; bases with no gene match: 10. CDR3 bases: TGTGCCAGCAGCGGCCCCGGACAGGAAGGCTACGAGCAGTACTTC. Translation gives CASSGPGQEGYEQYF.

The V and J genes are TRBV6-1 and TRBJ1-3; D is ambiguous. Trimming stripped 7 bases from V and 0 bases from J, with 10 bases between. Germline V gene data show CDR1 as MNHNS and CDR2 as SASEGT. CDR3 size: 14 residues. The CDR3 spells CASTQANSGNTIYF. In nucleotides, the CDR3 is TGTGCCAGCACGCAGGCAAACTCTGGAAACACCATATATTTT.

This clonotype was seen only a few times. This chain connects TRBV7-8 to TRBJ2-2, with D unclear. The V gene lost 4 bases and the J gene lost 6 bases, with 18 bases spanning the gap. Germline assignment: CDR1 SGHVS and CDR2 FQNEAQ. The CDR3 runs 16 residues. The CDR3 DNA follows: TGTGCCAGCAGCTACACAGCATCAGGTGGAGCCGGGGAGCTGTTTTTT. It encodes CASSYTASGGAGELFF.

This clonotype was detected only a few times. The chain carries TRBV20-1 and TRBJ1-5; D unclear. The V end was cut by 4 bases, the J end by 0 bases, with 22 bases between. The CDR3 length is 18 residues. Germline CDR1 is DFQATT and CDR2 is SNEGSKA (reference sequence). The CDR3 sequence is CSATQTSRLFDSNQPQHF. CDR3 nucleotides: TGCAGTGCTACCCAGACGTCGCGCCTTTTTGATAGCAATCAGCCCCAGCATTTT.

This chain connects TRBV4-2 to TRBJ2-7; 9 nucleotides line up with TRBD1. From germline, CDR1 is LGHNA and CDR2 YNFKEQ. The CDR3 loop spans 16 amino acids. The V segment lost 0 bases and the J segment 5 bases; nucleotides outside the gene matches: 8. CDR3 amino acids: CASSQDGGTGRNEQYF. The CDR3 coding sequence is TGTGCCAGCAGCCAAGATGGGGGGACAGGGCGGAACGAGCAGTACTTC.

The rearrangement links TRBV5-4 to TRBJ1-1; TRBD1 aligns across 7 bases. Trimming removed 4 bases from V and 2 bases from J; junction bases left unmatched: 8. CDR3 length: 15 amino acids. Germline CDR1 reads SGHNT; CDR2 reads YYREEE (reference sequence). CDR3 amino acids: CASSRPGQINTEAFF. CDR3 nucleotide sequence: TGTGCCAGCAGCCGCCCGGGACAGATAAACACTGAAGCTTTCTTT.

This clonotype has only a few counts. The rearrangement links TRBV19 to TRBJ2-7, with TRBD2 matching over 10 bases. Germline V gene lookup returns CDR1 LNHDA and CDR2 SQIVND (reference sequence). V dropped 5 bases and J dropped 2; count of bases not matched to a gene: 3. CDR3 length: 14 amino acids. The CDR3 DNA sequence: TGTGCCAGTAGTCCTGGACTAGCGGCCTACGAGCAGTACTTC. Translating it yields CASSPGLAAYEQYF.

The rearrangement links TRBV2 to TRBJ2-2, with 10 bases aligning to TRBD1. Unmatched junction bases numbered 8, after V lost 5 bases and J lost 8 bases. Germline V gene data show CDR1 as SNHLY and CDR2 as FYNNEI. CDR3 size: 15 residues. DNA for the CDR3: TGTGCCAGCAGTTCTCCGGGACAGGGGACAGGGGAGCTGTTTTTT. It yields the protein CASSSPGQGTGELFF.

In its sample, this clonotype was seen once. The rearrangement joins TRBV20-1 to TRBJ1-4; D is perhaps TRBD1 (5 bases). Trimming left V 1 base short and J 13 bases short, with 19 bases between. This CDR3 has 14 residues. Germline CDR1 and CDR2: DFQATT and SNEGSKA (reference sequence). CDR3 bases: TGCAGTGCTAGAGCGGCCTCGGGGGGGGTCTTACTGTTTTTT. It encodes CSARAASGGVLLFF.

CDR3 DNA: TGTGCCAGCAGTTCTCCTCAGCGGCAGCGGTTCGTCCTGACTTTC. It specifies CASSSPQRQRFVLTF. The chain carries TRBV6-5 and TRBJ2-6; tentative D call: TRBD2 (5 bases). Trimming stripped 4 bases from V and 12 bases from J, with 19 bases between. Germline V lookup: CDR1 MNHEY, CDR2 SVGAGI. The CDR3 is 15 residues long.

The chain uses TRBV7-2 and TRBJ2-7; 9 bases fit TRBD1. This CDR3 has 15 amino acids. Germline assignment: CDR1 SGHTA and CDR2 FQGNSA. V lost 2 bases to trimming and J lost 4 bases; unmatched junction nucleotides: 6. The CDR3 DNA sequence: TGTGCCAGCAGCTTAAATTTGGGACAGGGTTACGAGCAGTACTTC. It codes for CASSLNLGQGYEQYF.

The chain couples TRBV11-2 to TRBJ2-1, with 7 nucleotides matching TRBD2. The CDR3 has 13 amino acids. V lost 2 bases, J lost 10 bases, and 5 bases stayed unmatched. The germline V gene has CDR1 SGHAT and CDR2 FQNNGV. The CDR3 protein is CASSLLGTIEQFF. The CDR3 DNA reads as TGTGCCAGCAGCTTATTAGGGACTATAGAGCAGTTCTTC.

This clonotype was counted a few times. This chain links TRBV7-2 with TRBJ2-5; D possibly corresponds to TRBD2 (6 bases). The CDR3 runs to 13 residues. The V gene's germline CDR1 is SGHTA and CDR2 FQGNSA. Trimming took 6 bases from V and 1 from J, leaving 9 bases between them. The CDR3 loop reads CASRYSGQETQYF. The CDR3 DNA sequence: TGTGCCAGCAGGTATAGCGGCCAAGAGACCCAGTACTTC. Complete variable domain (other parts from reference TRBV7-2 and TRBJ2-5): GAGVSQSPSNKVTEKGKDVELRCDPISGHTALYWYRQSLGQGLEFLIYFQGNSAPDKSGLPSDRFSAERTGGSVSTLTIQRTQQEDSAVYLCASRYSGQETQYFGPGTRLLVL.

This clonotype was detected only a few times. The V gene is TRBV6-1, the J gene TRBJ2-1, with D perhaps matching TRBD2 (5 bases). The germline V gene encodes CDR1 MNHNS and CDR2 SASEGT. The CDR3 extends over 12 amino acids. V dropped 2 bases and J dropped 9 bases, with 8 bases sitting between them. CDR3 protein: CASSENGSEQFF. Here the CDR3 DNA reads TGTGCCAGCAGTGAAAATGGGAGTGAGCAGTTCTTC.

V usage is TRBV20-1 and J usage is TRBJ2-2; maybe TRBD1 (6 bases). Germline V gives CDR1 DFQATT, CDR2 SNEGSKA (reference sequence). The V gene lost 5 bases and the J gene lost 4 bases, with 14 bases spanning the gap. The CDR3 consists of 14 residues. The CDR3 protein is CSAEGRGGTGELFF. In DNA, the CDR3 is TGCAGTGCTGAGGGCAGGGGTGGCACCGGGGAGCTGTTTTTT.

This clonotype was observed a few times. This chain uses TRBV11-2 with TRBJ2-5, with a tentative D call TRBD2 (5 bases). This CDR3 is built from 11 residues. Germline CDR1 reads SGHAT; CDR2 reads FQNNGV. V lost 4 bases and J lost 7, with 7 bases in between. The CDR3 coding sequence is TGTGCCAGCAGCTCCGGGATGACCCAGTACTTC. Amino acid sequence: CASSSGMTQYF.

This sequence joins TRBV5-6 and TRBJ2-7, with TRBD1 identical over 9 bases. Germline trimming cut 0 bases from V and 2 bases from J; bases unmatched to any gene: 12. CDR3 length equals 18 residues. Germline-derived CDR1 and CDR2 are SGHDT and YYEEEE. The CDR3 nucleotides read TGTGCCAGCAGCTTGGCAAATCTGGACAGGGGTACAACCTACGAGCAGTACTTC. Translation: CASSLANLDRGTTYEQYF.

The chain is built from TRBV11-2 and TRBJ2-6; D unresolved. V was cut by 7 bases and J by 0 bases, with 10 bases left in between. The CDR3 consists of 15 residues. Germline lookup yields CDR1 SGHAT and CDR2 FQNNGV. CDR3 sequence: CASTLPYSGANVLTF. In nucleotides, the CDR3 is TGTGCCAGCACCCTCCCTTACTCTGGGGCCAACGTCCTGACTTTC.

For this clonotype: A read error may produce the germline difference seen at one junction end. The chain uses TRBV7-2 and TRBJ2-7; 11 nucleotides agree with TRBD2. The length of the CDR3 is 14 residues. Germline CDR1 and CDR2: SGHTA and FQGNSA. The CDR3, as DNA: TGTGCCAGCAGCATAGCGGGAGGGCCCTACGAGCAGTACTTC. This sequence encodes CASSIAGGPYEQYF.

This clonotype was seen a handful of times. The genes are TRBV14 and TRBJ2-7; TRBD2 might be the D (6 bases). Germline values: CDR1 SGHDN, CDR2 FVKESK. V was clipped by 4 bases and J by 2 bases, with 12 bases between them. The CDR3 length is 14 residues. The CDR3 DNA follows: TGTGCCAGCAGCCCCTGGGGGGAGACCTACGAGCAGTACTTC. Amino acid sequence: CASSPWGETYEQYF.

Written as DNA, the CDR3 is TGTGCCAGCAGAGCTCGGACTACAAACGAGCAGTACTTC. Translating it yields CASRARTTNEQYF. The V gene is TRBV7-4, the J gene TRBJ2-7; the D gene is possibly TRBD2 (6 bases). Trimming took 6 bases from V and 5 from J, leaving 14 bases between them. Germline assignment: CDR1 SGHVT and CDR2 SQSDAQ. This CDR3 region has 13 residues.

The DNA of the CDR3 is TGTGCCAGCAGTTTCTCGGCTGAAAAACTGTTTTTT. Amino acid sequence: CASSFSAEKLFF. The chain couples TRBV12-3 or TRBV12-4 to TRBJ1-4, with D hard to call. The CDR3 sequence is 12 residues long. The V end lost 3 bases, the J end lost 7 bases, and 6 bases lay between the germline ends.